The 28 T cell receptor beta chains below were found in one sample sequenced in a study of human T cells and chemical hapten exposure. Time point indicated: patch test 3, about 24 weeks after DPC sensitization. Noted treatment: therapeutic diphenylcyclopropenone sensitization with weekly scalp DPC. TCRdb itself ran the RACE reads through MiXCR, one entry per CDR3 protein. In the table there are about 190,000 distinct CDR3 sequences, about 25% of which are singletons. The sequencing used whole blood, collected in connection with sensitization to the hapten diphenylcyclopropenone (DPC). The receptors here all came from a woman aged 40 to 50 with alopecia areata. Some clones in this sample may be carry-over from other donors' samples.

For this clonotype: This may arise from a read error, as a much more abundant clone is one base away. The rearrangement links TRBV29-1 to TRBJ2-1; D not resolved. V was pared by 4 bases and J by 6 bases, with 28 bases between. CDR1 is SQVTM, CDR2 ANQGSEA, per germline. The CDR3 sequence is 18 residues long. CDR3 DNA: TGCAGCGTTGTTTCTGGCGTATACTCCAAGAGGTCCGGCAATGAGCAGTTCTTC. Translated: CSVVSGVYSKRSGNEQFF.

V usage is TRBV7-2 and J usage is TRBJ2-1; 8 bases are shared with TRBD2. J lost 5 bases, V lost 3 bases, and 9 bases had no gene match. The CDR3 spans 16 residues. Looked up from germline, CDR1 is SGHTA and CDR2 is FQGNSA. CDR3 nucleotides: TGTGCCAGCAGCTTGGCCGGGACTAGAGAAAACAATGAGCAGTTCTTC. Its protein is CASSLAGTRENNEQFF.

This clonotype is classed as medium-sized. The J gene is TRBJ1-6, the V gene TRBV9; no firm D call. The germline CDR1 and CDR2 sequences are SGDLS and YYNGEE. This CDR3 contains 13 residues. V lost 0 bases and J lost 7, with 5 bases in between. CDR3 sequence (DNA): TGTGCCAGCAGCGTAGGGGCGAATTCACCCCTCCACTTT. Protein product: CASSVGANSPLHF.

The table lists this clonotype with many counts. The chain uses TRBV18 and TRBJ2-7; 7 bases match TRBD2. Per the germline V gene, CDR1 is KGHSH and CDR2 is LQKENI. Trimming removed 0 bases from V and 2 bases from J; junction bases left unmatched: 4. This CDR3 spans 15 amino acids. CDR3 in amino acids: CASSPPGRGTYEQYF. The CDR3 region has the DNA TGTGCCAGCTCACCACCCGGGCGGGGGACCTACGAGCAGTACTTC.

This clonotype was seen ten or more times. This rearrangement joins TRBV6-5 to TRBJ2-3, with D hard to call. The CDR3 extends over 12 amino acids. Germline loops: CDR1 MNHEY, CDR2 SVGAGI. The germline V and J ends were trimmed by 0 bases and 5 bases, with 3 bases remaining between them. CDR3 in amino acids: CASSYSRDTQYF. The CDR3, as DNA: TGTGCCAGCAGTTACTCGAGAGATACGCAGTATTTT.

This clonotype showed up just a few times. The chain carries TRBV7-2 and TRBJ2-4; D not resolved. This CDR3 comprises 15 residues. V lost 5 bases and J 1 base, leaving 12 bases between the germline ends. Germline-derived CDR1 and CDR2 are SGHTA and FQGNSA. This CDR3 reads CASSPPPGAKNIQYF. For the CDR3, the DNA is TGTGCCAGCAGCCCCCCCCCCGGGGCCAAAAACATTCAGTACTTC.

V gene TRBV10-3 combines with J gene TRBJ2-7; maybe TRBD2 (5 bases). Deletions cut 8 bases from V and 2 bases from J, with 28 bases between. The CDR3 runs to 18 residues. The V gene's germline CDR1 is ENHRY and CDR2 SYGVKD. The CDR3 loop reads CAIAVSPPSGEGAYEQYF. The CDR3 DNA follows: TGTGCCATCGCAGTGAGTCCCCCCAGCGGAGAGGGAGCCTACGAGCAGTACTTC.

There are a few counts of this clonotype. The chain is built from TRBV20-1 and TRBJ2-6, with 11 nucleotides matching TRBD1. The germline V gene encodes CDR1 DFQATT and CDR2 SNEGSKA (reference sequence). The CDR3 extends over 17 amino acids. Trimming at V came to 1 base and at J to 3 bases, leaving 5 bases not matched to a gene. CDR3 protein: CSARVGTGGVGANVLTF. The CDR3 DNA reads TGCAGTGCTAGAGTAGGGACAGGGGGAGTTGGGGCCAACGTCCTGACTTTC.

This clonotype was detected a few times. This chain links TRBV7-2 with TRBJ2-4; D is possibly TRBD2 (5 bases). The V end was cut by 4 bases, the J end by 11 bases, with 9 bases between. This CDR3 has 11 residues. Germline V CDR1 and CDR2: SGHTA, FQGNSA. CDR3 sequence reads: CASSSQEVQYF. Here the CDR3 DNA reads TGTGCCAGCAGCTCCCAGGAGGTTCAGTACTTC.

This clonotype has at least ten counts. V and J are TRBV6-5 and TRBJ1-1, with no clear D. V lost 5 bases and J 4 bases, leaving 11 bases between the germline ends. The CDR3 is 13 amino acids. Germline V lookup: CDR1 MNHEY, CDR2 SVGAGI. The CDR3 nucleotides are TGTGCCAGCAGTCCCCGCCCGGGCACTGAAGCTTTCTTT. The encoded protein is CASSPRPGTEAFF.

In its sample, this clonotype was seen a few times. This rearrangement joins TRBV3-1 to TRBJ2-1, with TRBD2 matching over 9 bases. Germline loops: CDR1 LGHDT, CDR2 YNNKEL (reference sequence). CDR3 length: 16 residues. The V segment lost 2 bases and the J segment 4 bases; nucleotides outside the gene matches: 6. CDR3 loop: CASSQLAGERYNEQFF. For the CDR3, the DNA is TGTGCCAGCAGCCAATTAGCGGGGGAACGTTACAATGAGCAGTTCTTC.

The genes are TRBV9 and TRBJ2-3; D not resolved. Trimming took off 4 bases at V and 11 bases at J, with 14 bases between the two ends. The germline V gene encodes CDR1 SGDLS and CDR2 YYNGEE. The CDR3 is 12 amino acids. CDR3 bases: TGTGCCAGCAGCCCAGATGTGGGTATGCAGTATTTT. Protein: CASSPDVGMQYF. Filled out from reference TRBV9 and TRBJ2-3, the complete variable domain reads DSGVTQTPKHLITATGQRVTLRCSPRSGDLSVYWYQQSLDQGLQFLIQYYNGEERAKGNILERFSAQQFPDLHSELNLSSLELGDSALYFCASSPDVGMQYFGPGTRLTVL.

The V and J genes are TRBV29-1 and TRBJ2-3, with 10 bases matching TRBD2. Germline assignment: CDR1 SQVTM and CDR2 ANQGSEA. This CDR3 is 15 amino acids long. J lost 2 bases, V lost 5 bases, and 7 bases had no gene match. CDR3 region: CSVHVSGRATDTQYF. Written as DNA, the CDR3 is TGCAGCGTTCATGTGAGCGGGAGGGCCACAGATACGCAGTATTTT.

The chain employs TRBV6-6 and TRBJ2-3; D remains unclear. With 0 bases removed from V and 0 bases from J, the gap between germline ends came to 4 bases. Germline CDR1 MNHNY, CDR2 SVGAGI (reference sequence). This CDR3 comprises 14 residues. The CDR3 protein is CASSYSISTDTQYF. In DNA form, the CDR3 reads TGTGCCAGCAGTTACTCAATCAGCACAGATACGCAGTATTTT.

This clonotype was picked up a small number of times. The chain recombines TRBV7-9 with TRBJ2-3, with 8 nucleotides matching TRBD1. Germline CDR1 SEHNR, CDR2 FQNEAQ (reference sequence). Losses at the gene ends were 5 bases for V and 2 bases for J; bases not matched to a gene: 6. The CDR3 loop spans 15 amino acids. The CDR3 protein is CASSPGTGHTDTQYF. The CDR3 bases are TGTGCCAGCAGCCCTGGGACAGGTCACACAGATACGCAGTATTTT.

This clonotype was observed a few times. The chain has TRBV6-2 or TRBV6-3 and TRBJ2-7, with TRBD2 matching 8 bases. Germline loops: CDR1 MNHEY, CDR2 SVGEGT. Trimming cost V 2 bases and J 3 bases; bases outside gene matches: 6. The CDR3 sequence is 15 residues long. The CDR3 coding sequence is TGTGCCAGCAGTTACGAAGCGGGAGATCTCTACGAGCAGTACTTC. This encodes CASSYEAGDLYEQYF.

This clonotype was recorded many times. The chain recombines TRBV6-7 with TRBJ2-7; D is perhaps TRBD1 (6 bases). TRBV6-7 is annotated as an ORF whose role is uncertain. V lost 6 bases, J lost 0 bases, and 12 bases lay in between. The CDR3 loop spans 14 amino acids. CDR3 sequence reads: CASSSGHFSYEQYF. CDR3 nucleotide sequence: TGTGCCAGCAGCTCGGGACACTTCTCCTACGAGCAGTACTTC.

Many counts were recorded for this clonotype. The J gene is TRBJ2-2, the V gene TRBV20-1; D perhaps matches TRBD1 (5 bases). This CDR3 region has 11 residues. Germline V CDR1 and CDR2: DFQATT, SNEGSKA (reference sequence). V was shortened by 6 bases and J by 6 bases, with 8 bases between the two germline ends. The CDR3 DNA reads TGCAGTGCCCCAGGGCCCGGGGAGCTGTTTTTT. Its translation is CSAPGPGELFF.

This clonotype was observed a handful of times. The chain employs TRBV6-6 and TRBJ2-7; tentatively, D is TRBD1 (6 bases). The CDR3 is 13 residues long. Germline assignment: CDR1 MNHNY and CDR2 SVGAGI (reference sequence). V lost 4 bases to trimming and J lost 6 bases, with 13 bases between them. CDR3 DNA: TGTGCCAGCAGTTCAGACAGGACGGCCGAGCAGTACTTC. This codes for CASSSDRTAEQYF.

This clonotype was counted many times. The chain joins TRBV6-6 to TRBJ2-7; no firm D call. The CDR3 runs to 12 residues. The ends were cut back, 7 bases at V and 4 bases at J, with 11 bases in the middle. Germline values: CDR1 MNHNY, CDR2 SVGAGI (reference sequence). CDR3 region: CASKGRDYEQYF. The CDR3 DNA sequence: TGTGCCAGCAAGGGTAGGGATTACGAGCAGTACTTC.

Here the CDR3 reads CASRTTGAGTGELFF. In nucleotides, the CDR3 is TGTGCCAGCAGAACGACAGGGGCGGGCACCGGGGAGCTGTTTTTT. This sequence joins TRBV7-2 and TRBJ2-2; TRBD1 matches at 8 bases. Looked up from germline, CDR1 is SGHTA and CDR2 is FQGNSA. With V trimmed by 6 bases and J by 4 bases, 7 bases remained unmatched. The CDR3 is 15 amino acids.

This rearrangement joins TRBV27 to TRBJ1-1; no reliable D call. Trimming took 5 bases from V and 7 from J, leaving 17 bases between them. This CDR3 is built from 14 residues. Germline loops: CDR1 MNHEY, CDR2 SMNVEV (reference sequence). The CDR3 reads CASSTPGRAGEAFF. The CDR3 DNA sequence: TGTGCCAGCAGTACCCCCGGCCGGGCGGGTGAAGCTTTCTTT.

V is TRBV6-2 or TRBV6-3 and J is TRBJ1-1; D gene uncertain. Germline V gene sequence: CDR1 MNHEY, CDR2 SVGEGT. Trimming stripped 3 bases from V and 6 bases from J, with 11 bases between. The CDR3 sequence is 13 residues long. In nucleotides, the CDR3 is TGTGCCAGCAGTTATTCGGTCGTGGCTGAAGCTTTCTTT. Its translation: CASSYSVVAEAFF.

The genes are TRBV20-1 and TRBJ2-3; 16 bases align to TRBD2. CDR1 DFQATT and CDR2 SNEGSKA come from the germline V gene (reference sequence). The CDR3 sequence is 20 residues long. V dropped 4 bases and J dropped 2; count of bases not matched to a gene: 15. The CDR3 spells CSAMIVGTSGRAVYTDTQYF. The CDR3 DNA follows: TGCAGTGCTATGATAGTGGGGACTAGCGGGAGGGCGGTTTACACAGATACGCAGTATTTT.

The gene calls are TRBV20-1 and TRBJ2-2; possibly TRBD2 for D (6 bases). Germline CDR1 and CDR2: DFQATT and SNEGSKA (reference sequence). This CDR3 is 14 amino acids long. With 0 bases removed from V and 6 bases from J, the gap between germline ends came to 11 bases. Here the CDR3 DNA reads TGCAGTGCTAGAGACGCCGGGAGCGCCGGGGAGCTGTTTTTT. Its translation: CSARDAGSAGELFF.

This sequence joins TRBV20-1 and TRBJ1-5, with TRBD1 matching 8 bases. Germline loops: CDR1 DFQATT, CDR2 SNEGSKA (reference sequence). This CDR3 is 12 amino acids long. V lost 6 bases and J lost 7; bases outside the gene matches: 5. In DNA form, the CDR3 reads TGCAGTGCAACTTACAGGGGGCAGCCCCAGCATTTT. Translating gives CSATYRGQPQHF.

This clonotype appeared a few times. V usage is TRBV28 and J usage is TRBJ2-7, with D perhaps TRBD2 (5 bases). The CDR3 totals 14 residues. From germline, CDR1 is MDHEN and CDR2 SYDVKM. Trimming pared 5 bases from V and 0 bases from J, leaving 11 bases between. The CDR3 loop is CASSLGVISYEQYF. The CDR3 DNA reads TGTGCCAGCAGTCTCGGGGTAATCTCCTACGAGCAGTACTTC.

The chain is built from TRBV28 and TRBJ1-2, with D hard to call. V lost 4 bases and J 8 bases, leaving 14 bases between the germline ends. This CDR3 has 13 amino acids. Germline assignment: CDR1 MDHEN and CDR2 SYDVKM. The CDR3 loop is CASSSPTGQGYTF. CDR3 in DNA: TGTGCCAGCAGTTCTCCGACTGGGCAAGGCTACACCTTC.